The subject of this entry is one T cell receptor (beta chain). No antigen is known for it. The sample belongs to a study of shared clonotypes between healthy human individuals. The study's findings and limits: Compared with clonotypes that all four donors shared, non-shared clonotypes had lower generation probabilities.

Libraries were prepared by immunoSEQ multiplex PCR; TCRdb keeps only in-frame clonotypes and omits some of them. The repertoire has 630,000 or so clones, 98% of them found once; the top ten carry roughly 0.29%. CDR1 and CDR2 (germline): MGHRA, YSYEKL. CDR3 size: 16 residues. V was trimmed by 2 bases and J by 0 bases, leaving 11 bases between them. The naive CD8 fraction comprised CD45RO-negative cells positively selected for CCR7 and excluded terminally differentiated effector memory CD45RA+ cells. J is TRBJ1-5 and V is TRBV4-1; D gene uncertain. The receptor was isolated from a man aged 25 to 40 in good health. Sequenced material: naive CD8+ T cells sorted from blood. The CDR3 spells CASSQTTGLSNQPQHF. Written as DNA, the CDR3 is TGCGCCAGCAGCCAAACTACCGGCCTTAGCAATCAGCCCCAGCATTTT.